This T cell receptor (beta chain) was recovered during a study of T cells after yellow fever vaccination. TCRdb reprocessed the 5' RACE reads via MiXCR and lists one record per CDR3 protein. The sample has 250,000 to 400,000 distinct CDR3 sequences; roughly 4.3% are singletons. Germline values: CDR1 SGHAT, CDR2 FQNNGV. With 8 bases clipped from V and 3 bases from J, the junction kept 7 bases outside the gene matches. The CDR3 has 14 amino acids. The TCR was taken from a man aged 18 to 29 who received the YFV17D yellow fever vaccine. The sample here was PBMCs, taken 15 days after the yellow fever booster vaccination. The V and J genes are TRBV11-2 and TRBJ1-1; 9 bases line up with TRBD1. CDR3 amino acids: CASGQGPGHTEAFF. The CDR3 DNA follows: TGTGCCAGCGGACAGGGGCCGGGACACACTGAAGCTTTCTTT.